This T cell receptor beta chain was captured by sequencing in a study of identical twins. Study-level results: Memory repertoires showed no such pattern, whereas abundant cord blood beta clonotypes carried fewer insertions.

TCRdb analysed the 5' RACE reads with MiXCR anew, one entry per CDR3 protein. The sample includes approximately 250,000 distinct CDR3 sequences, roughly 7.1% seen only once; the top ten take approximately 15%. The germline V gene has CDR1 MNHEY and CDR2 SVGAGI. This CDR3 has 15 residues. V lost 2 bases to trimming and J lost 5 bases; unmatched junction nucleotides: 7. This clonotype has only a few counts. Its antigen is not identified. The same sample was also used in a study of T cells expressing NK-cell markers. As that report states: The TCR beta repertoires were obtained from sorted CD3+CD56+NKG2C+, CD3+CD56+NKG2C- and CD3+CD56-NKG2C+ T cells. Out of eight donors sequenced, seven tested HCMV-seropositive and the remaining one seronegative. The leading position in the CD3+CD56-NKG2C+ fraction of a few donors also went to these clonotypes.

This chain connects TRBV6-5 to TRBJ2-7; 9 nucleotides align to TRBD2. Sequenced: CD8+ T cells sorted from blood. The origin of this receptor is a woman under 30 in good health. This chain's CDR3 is CASSYRLAGANEQYF. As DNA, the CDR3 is TGTGCCAGCAGTTACCGGTTAGCGGGAGCCAACGAGCAGTACTTC.